This TCR beta chain was observed in a study of cytomegalovirus exposure and HLA in healthy donors. The CDR3 consists of 16 residues. The germline V gene has CDR1 SGHAT and CDR2 FQNNGV. With 60 Vbeta and 13 Jbeta primers, the PCR was carried out. Assay: immunoSEQ multiplex PCR; the TCRdb copy retains only in-frame clones and omits some. The repertoire includes over 65,000 clones, over 70% of them detected once, and around 7.6% sits in the top ten. This receptor was taken from a man aged 60 to 69 in good health and CMV-seropositive. The sequencing input was PBMCs. This chain joins TRBV11-2 and TRBJ2-5; TRBD2 might be the D (6 bases). TRBJ2-7 matches the DNA end more closely, so the J call is doubtful. The CDR3 DNA reads TGTGCCAGCAGCTTAGGTGGGGCGGGGAGCTCCTACGAGCAGTACTTC. It specifies CASSLGGAGSSYEQYF.